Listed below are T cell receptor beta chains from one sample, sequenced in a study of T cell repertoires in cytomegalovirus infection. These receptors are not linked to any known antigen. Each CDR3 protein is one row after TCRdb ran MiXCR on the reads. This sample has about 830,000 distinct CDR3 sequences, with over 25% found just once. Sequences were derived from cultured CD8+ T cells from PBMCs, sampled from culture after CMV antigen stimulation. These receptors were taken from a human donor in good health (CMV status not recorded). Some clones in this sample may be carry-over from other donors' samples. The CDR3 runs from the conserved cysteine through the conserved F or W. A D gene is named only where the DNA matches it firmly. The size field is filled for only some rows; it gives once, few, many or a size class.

cdr3_nt: TGTGCCAGCAGCCTAACCCGGGACCCGTTAATCGATGAGCAGTTCTTC; cdr3_aa: CASSLTRDPLIDEQFF; j_call: TRBJ2-1; d_call: -; clone_size: once; v_call: TRBV6-6
cdr3_nt: TGTGCCAGCAGCGTAGGGGACGGAGTCATGGATACGCAGTATTTT; cdr3_aa: CASSVGDGVMDTQYF; j_call: TRBJ2-3; d_call: -; clone_size: -; v_call: TRBV9
cdr3_nt: TGTGCCAGCGGCCGTGAGGGCGCGAGTCAGCCCCAGCATTTT; cdr3_aa: CASGREGASQPQHF; j_call: TRBJ1-5; d_call: -; clone_size: few; v_call: TRBV2
cdr3_nt: TGTGCCAGCAACCCCGGGACTAGCTCCTACAATGAGCAGTTCTTC; cdr3_aa: CASNPGTSSYNEQFF; j_call: TRBJ2-1; d_call: TRBD2; clone_size: -; v_call: TRBV6-1
cdr3_nt: TGTGCCAACAGCTCAGGGGAATCCTCCTACGAGCAGTACTTC; cdr3_aa: CANSSGESSYEQYF; j_call: TRBJ2-7; d_call: -; clone_size: -; v_call: TRBV7-4
cdr3_nt: TGTGCCAGCAGCTTAGAGCAGGGGGCGCAGGGAGCTTTCTTT; cdr3_aa: CASSLEQGAQGAFF; j_call: TRBJ1-1; d_call: TRBD1; clone_size: many; v_call: TRBV7-9
cdr3_nt: TGTGCCAGCAGCCAAGATCCTATCTTTGGACAGGATTATAGCAATCAGCCCCAGCATTTT; cdr3_aa: CASSQDPIFGQDYSNQPQHF; j_call: TRBJ1-5; d_call: TRBD1; clone_size: -; v_call: TRBV3-1
cdr3_nt: TGCGCCAGCAGCCAAGGGTCGGATCCGAACTATGGCTACACCTTC; cdr3_aa: CASSQGSDPNYGYTF; j_call: TRBJ1-2; d_call: -; clone_size: few; v_call: TRBV4-1
cdr3_nt: TGTGCCAGCAGCTTGGGGACCGGGGGCGGCGGTGGCTACACCTTC; cdr3_aa: CASSLGTGGGGGYTF; j_call: TRBJ1-2; d_call: -; clone_size: -; v_call: TRBV5-6
cdr3_nt: TGTGCCAGCAGCTTTGCGGGGTTTGGGGCTCGAAGTGATGGCTACACCTTC; cdr3_aa: CASSFAGFGARSDGYTF; j_call: TRBJ1-2; d_call: -; clone_size: -; v_call: TRBV7-4
cdr3_nt: TGTGCCAGCAGCCCCAGGACTAGCGGGAGGATAGATACGCAGTATTTT; cdr3_aa: CASSPRTSGRIDTQYF; j_call: TRBJ2-3; d_call: TRBD2; clone_size: -; v_call: TRBV3-1
cdr3_nt: TGTGCCAGCAGCCCTCGAGAGGAGAGCTCCTACAATGAGCAGTTCTTC; cdr3_aa: CASSPREESSYNEQFF; j_call: TRBJ2-1; d_call: -; clone_size: -; v_call: TRBV7-9
cdr3_nt: TGTGCCAGCAGCTTCACACAGACAGGGGATGGCAATGAGCAGTTCTTC; cdr3_aa: CASSFTQTGDGNEQFF; j_call: TRBJ2-1; d_call: TRBD1; clone_size: -; v_call: TRBV7-4